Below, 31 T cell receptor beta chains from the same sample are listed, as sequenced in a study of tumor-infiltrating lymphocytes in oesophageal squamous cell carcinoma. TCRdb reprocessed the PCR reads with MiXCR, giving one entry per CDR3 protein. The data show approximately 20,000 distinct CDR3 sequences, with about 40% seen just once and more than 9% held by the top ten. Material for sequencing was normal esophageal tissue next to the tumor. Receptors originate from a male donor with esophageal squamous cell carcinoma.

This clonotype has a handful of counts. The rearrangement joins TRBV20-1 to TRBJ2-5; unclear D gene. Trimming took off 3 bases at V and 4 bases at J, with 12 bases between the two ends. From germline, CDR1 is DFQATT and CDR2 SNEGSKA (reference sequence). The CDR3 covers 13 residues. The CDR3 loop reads CSASRVNIETQYF. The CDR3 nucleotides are TGCAGTGCTAGCCGTGTAAACATAGAGACCCAGTACTTC.

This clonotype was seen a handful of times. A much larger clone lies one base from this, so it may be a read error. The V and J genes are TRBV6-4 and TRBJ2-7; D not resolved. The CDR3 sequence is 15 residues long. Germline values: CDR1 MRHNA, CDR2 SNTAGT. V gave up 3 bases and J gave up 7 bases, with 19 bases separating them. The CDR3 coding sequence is TGTGCCAGCAGTGAAAGAGGTGGAAATCCCGGTGAGCAGTACTTC. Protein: CASSERGGNPGEQYF.

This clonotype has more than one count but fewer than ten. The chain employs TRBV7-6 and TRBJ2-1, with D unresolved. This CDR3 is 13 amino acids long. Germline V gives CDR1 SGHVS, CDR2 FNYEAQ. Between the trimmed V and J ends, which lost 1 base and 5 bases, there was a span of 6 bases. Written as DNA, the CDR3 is TGTGCCAGCAGCTTAGGTCGAAACAATGAGCAGTTCTTC. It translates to CASSLGRNNEQFF.

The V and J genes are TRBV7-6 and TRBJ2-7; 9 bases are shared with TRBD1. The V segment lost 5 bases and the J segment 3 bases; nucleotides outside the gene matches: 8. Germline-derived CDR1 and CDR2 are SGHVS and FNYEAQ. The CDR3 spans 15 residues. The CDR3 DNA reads TGTGCCAGCAGCCCCAGGACAGGGGAAATCTACGAGCAGTACTTC. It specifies CASSPRTGEIYEQYF.

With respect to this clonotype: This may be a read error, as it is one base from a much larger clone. CDR3 sequence reads: CASSNSGPVVTDEQFF. CDR3 nucleotide sequence: TGTGCCAGTAGTAATTCGGGTCCTGTAGTTACCGACGAGCAGTTCTTC. The chain carries TRBV19 and TRBJ2-1, with D hard to call. The germline gives CDR1 LNHDA, CDR2 SQIVND (reference sequence). Trimming took off 4 bases at V and 10 bases at J, with 23 bases between the two ends. The CDR3 has 16 residues.

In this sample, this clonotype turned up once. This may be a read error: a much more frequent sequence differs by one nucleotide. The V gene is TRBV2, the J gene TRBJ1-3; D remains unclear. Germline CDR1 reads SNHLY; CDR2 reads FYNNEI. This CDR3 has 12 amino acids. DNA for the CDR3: TGTGCCAGCAGAGAAGCGGGAAACACCATATATTTT. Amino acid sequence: CASREAGNTIYF.

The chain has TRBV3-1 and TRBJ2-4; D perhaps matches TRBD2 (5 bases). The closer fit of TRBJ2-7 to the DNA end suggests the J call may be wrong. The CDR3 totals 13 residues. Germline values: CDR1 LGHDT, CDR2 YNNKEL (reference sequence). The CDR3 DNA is TGTGCCAGCAGCCCTTGGAGGCAACACGAGCAGTACTTC. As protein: CASSPWRQHEQYF.

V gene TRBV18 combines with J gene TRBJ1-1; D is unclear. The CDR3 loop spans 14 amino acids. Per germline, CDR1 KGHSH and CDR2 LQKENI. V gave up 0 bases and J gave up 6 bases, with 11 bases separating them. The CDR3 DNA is TGTGCCAGCTCACCACCGGCAGACCTCCCTGAAGCTTTCTTT. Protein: CASSPPADLPEAFF.

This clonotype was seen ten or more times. The CDR3 spells CASSSRGRYEQYF. In nucleotides, the CDR3 is TGTGCCAGCAGTTCTAGGGGACGCTACGAGCAGTACTTC. The chain combines TRBV28 with TRBJ2-7; perhaps D is TRBD1 or TRBD2 (5 bases each). This CDR3 is built from 13 residues. The germline V and J ends were trimmed by 4 bases and 3 bases, with 10 bases remaining between them. Looked up from germline, CDR1 is MDHEN and CDR2 is SYDVKM.

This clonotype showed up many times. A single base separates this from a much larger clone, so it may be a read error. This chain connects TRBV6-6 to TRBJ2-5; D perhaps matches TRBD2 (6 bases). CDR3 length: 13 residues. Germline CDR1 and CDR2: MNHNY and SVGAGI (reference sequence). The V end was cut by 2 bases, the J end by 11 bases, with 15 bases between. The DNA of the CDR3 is TGTGCCAGCAGTTACAAACTAGCTGGTGAGCAGTACTTC. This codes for CASSYKLAGEQYF.

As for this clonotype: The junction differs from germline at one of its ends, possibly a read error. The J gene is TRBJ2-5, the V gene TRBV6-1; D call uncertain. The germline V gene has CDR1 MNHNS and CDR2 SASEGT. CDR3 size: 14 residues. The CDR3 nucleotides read TGTGTCAGCAGTGAAGAACCTAGATCAAATACGCAGTACTTC. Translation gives CVSSEEPRSNTQYF.

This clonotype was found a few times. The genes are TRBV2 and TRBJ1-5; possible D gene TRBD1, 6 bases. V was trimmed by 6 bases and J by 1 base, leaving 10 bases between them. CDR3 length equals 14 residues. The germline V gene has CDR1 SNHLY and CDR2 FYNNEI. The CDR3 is CASRGGSSNQPQHF. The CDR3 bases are TGTGCCAGCAGAGGGGGGTCGAGCAATCAGCCCCAGCATTTT. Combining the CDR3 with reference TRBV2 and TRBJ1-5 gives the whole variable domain EPEVTQTPSHQVTQMGQEVILRCVPISNHLYFYWYRQILGQKVEFLVSFYNNEISEKSEIFDDQFSVERPDGSNFTLKIRSTKLEDSAMYFCASRGGSSNQPQHFGDGTRLSIL.

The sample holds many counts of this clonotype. In DNA, the CDR3 is TGTGCCAGCAGCTTAGAGTCGGGAGTGGGGCACGCCACAGATACGCAGTATTTT. Amino acids: CASSLESGVGHATDTQYF. The rearrangement uses TRBV7-3 and TRBJ2-3; a possible D gene is TRBD2 (6 bases). The CDR3 is 18 residues long. Trimming took 2 bases from V and 2 from J, leaving 20 bases between them. Germline V gene data show CDR1 as SGHTA and CDR2 as FQGTGA.

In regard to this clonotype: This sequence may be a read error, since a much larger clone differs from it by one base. The CDR3 nucleotides are TGTGCCAGCAGCGTGTGGGGGAACACTGAAGCTTTCTTT. Protein product: CASSVWGNTEAFF. The chain employs TRBV5-3 and TRBJ1-1; D is uncertain. TRBV5-3 is labeled an ORF, and its function is uncertain. The CDR3 covers 13 residues. Trimming stripped 8 bases from V and 1 base from J, with 12 bases between.

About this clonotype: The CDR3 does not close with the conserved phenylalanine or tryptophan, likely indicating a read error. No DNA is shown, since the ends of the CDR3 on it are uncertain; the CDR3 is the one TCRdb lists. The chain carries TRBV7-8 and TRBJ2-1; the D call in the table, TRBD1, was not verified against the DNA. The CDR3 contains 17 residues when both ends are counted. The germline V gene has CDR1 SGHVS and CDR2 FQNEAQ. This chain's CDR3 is CASSGSGTGWRGYTFGS.

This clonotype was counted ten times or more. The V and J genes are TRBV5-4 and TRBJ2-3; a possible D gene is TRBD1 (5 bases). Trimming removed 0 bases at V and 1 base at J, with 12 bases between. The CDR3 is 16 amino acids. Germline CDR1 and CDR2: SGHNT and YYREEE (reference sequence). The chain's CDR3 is CASSLGQGLRTDTQYF. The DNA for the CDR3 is TGTGCCAGCAGCTTGGGGCAGGGCCTCCGCACAGATACGCAGTATTTT.

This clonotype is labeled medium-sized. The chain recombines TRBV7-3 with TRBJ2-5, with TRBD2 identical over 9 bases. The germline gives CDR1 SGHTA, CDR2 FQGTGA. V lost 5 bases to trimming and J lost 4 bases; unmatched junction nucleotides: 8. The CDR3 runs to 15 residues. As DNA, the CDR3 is TGTGCCAGCAGCGTCGGCGCGGGGGGGTTAGAGACCCAGTACTTC. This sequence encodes CASSVGAGGLETQYF.

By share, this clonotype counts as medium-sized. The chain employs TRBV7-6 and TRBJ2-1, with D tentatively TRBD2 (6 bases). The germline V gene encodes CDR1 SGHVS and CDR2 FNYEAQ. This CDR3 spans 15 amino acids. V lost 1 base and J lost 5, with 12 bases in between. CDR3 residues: CASSLDLAGNNEQFF. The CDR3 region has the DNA TGTGCCAGCAGCTTAGATCTGGCGGGGAACAATGAGCAGTTCTTC.

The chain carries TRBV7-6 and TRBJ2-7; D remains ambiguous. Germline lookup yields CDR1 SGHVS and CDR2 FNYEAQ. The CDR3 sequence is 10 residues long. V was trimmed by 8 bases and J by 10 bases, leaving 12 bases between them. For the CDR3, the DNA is TGTGCCAGCCGATTCCCCGCCCAGTACTTC. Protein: CASRFPAQYF.

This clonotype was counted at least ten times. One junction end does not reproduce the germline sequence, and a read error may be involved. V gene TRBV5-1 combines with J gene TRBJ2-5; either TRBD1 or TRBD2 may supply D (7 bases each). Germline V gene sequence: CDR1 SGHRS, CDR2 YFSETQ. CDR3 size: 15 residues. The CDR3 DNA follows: TGCGCCAGCAGCTTGGGGGGGGGACAGCAAGGGACCCAGTACTTC. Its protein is CASSLGGGQQGTQYF.

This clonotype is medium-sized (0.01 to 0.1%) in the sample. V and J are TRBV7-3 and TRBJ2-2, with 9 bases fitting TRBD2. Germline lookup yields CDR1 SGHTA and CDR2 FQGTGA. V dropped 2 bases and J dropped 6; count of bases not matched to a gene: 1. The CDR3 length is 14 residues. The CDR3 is CASSLAGGSGELFF. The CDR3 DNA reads TGTGCCAGCAGCTTAGCGGGAGGGTCCGGGGAGCTGTTTTTT.

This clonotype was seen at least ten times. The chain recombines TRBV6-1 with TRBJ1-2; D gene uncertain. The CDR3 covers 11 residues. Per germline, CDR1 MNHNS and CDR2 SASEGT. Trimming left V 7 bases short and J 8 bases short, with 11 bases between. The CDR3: CASTRERGYTF. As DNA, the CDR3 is TGTGCCAGCACACGGGAACGGGGCTACACCTTC.

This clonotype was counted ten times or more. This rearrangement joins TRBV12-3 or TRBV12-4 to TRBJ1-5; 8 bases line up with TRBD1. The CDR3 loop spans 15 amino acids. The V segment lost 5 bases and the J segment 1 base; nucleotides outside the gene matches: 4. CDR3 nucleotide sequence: TGTGCCAGCAGTAGGACAGGGACGAGCAATCAGCCCCAGCATTTT. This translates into CASSRTGTSNQPQHF.

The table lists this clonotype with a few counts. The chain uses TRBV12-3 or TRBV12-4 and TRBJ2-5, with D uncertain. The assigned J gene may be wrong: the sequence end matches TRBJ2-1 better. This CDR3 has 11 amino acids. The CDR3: CASKVGNEQFF. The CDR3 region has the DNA TGTGCCAGCAAAGTGGGCAATGAGCAGTTCTTC.

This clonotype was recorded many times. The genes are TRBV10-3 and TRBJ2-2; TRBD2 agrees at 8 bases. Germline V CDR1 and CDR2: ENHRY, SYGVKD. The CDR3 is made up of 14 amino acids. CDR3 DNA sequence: TGTGCGGCCGGGGCGGGAGGCGGCACCGGGGAGCTGTTTTTT. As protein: CAAGAGGGTGELFF.

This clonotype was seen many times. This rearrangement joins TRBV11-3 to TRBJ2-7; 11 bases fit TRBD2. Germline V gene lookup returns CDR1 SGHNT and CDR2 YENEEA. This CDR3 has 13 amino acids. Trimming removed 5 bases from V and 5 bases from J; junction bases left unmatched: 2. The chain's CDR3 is CASSAGLADEQYF. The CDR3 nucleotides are TGTGCCAGCAGCGCGGGACTAGCGGACGAGCAGTACTTC. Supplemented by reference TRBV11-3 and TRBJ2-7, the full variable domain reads EAGVVQSPRYKIIEKKQPVAFWCNPISGHNTLYWYLQNLGQGPELLIRYENEEAVDDSQLPKDRFSAERLKGVDSTLKIQPAELGDSAVYLCASSAGLADEQYFGPGTRLTVT.

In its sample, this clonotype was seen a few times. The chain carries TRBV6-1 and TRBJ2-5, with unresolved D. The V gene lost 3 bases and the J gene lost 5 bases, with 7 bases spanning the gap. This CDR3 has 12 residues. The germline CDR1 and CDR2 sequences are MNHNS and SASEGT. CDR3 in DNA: TGTGCCAGCAGTGATTGGGTGGAGACCCAGTACTTC. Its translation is CASSDWVETQYF.

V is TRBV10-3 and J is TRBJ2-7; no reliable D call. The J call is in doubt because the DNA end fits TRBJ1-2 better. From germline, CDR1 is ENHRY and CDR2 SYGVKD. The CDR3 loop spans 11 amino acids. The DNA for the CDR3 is TGTGCCATCAGGGGAACGGGGGGCTACACCTTC. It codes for CAIRGTGGYTF.

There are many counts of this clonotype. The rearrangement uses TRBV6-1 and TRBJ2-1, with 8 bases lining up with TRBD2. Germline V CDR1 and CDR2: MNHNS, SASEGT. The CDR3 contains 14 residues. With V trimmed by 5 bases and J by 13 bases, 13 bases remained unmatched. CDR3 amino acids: CASSPEWPGGSQFF. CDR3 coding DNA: TGTGCCAGCAGTCCCGAATGGCCGGGGGGGAGTCAGTTCTTC.

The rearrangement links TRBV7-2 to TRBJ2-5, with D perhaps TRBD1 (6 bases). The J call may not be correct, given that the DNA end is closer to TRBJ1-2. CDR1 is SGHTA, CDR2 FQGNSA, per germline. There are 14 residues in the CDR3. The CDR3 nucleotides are TGTGCCAGCAGCTTTGGGACACGGTCCTATGGCTACACCTTC. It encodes CASSFGTRSYGYTF.

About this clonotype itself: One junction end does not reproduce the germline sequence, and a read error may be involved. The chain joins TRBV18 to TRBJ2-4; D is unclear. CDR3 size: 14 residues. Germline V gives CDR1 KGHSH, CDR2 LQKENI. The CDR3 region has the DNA TGTGCCAGCCGCATTGGGGTAAATAATTCACCCCTCCACTTC. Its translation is CASRIGVNNSPLHF. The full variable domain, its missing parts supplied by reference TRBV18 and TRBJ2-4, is NAGVMQNPRHLVRRRGQEARLRCSPMKGHSHVYWYRQLPEEGLKFMVYLQKENIIDESGMPKERFSAEFPKEGPSILRIQQVVRGDSAAYFCASRIGVNNSPLHFGAGTRLSVL.